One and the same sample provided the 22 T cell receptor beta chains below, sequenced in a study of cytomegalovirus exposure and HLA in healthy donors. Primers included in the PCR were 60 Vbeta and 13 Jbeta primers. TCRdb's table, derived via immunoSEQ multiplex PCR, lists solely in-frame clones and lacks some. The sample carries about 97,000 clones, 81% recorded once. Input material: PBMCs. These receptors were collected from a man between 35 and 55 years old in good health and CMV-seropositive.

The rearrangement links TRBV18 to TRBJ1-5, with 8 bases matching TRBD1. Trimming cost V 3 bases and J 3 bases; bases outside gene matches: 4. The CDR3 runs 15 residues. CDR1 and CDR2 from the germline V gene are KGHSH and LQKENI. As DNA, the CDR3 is TGTGCCAGCTCACCCGGACAGGGACTCAATCAGCCCCAGCATTTT. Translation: CASSPGQGLNQPQHF.

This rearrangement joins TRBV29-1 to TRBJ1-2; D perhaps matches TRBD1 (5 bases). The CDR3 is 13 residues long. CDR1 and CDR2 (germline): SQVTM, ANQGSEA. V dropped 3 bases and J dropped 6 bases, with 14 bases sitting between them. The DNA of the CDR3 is TGCAGCGTTGATCGGCAGGGTTGGCATGGCTACACCTTC. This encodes CSVDRQGWHGYTF.

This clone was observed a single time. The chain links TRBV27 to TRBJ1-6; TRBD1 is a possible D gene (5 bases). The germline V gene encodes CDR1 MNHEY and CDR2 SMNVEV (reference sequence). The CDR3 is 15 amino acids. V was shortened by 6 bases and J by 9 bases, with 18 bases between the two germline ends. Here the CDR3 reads CASRMSPPGGSPLHF. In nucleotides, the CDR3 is TGTGCCAGCAGGATGAGCCCGCCGGGGGGTTCACCCCTCCACTTT.

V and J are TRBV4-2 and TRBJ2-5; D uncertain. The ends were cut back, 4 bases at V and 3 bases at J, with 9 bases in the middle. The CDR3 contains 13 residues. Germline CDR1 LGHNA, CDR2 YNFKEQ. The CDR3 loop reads CASSRWQKETQYF. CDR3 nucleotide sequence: TGTGCCAGCAGCCGATGGCAGAAAGAGACCCAGTACTTC.

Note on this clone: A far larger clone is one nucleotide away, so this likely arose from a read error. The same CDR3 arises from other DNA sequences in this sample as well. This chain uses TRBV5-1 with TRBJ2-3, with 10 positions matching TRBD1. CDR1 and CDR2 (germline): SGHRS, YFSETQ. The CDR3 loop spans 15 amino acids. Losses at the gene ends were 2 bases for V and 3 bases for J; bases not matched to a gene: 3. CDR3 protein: CASSFGTGATDTQYF. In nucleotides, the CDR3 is TGCGCCAGCAGCTTTGGGACAGGGGCGACAGATACGCAGTATTTT.

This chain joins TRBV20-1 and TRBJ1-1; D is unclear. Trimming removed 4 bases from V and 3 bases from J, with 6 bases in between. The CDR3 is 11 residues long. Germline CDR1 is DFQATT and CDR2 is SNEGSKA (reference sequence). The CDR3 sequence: CSATGYTEAFF. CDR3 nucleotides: TGCAGTGCTACAGGTTACACTGAAGCTTTCTTT.

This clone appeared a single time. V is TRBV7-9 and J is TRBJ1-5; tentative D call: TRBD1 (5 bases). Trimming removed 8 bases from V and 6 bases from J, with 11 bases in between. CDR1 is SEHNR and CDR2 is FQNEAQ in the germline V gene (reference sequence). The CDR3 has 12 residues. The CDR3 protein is CASGRGIQPQHF. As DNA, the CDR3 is TGTGCCAGCGGAAGGGGTATTCAGCCCCAGCATTTT.

The CDR3 bases are TGTGCCAGCAGCCCAACTACCTACGAGCAGTACTTC. This translates into CASSPTTYEQYF. This sequence joins TRBV7-8 and TRBJ2-7; no firm D call. Deletions cut 5 bases from V and 2 bases from J, with 7 bases between. This CDR3 spans 12 amino acids. Per germline, CDR1 SGHVS and CDR2 FQNEAQ.

The CDR3 nucleotides are TGTGCCAGCAGCTTGGACAGGGGAAGGGACACCGGGGAGCTGTTTTTT. Its translation is CASSLDRGRDTGELFF. This chain connects TRBV5-6 to TRBJ2-2; 7 nucleotides align to TRBD1. The length of the CDR3 is 16 residues. The germline gives CDR1 SGHDT, CDR2 YYEEEE. J was trimmed by 3 bases and V by 0 bases; bases with no gene match: 5.

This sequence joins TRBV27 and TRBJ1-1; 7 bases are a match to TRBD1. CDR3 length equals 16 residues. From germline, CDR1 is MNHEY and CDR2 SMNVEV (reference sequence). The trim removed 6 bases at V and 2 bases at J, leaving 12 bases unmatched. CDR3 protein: CASSPFPGQRNTEAFF. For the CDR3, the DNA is TGTGCCAGCAGCCCTTTCCCGGGACAGAGAAACACTGAAGCTTTCTTT.

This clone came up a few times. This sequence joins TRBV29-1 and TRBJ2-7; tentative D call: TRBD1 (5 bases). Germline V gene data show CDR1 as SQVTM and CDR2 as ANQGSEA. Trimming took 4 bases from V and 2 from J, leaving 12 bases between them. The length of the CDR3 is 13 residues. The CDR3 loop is CSVGQGLTYEQYF. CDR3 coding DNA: TGCAGCGTTGGGCAGGGATTGACCTACGAGCAGTACTTC.

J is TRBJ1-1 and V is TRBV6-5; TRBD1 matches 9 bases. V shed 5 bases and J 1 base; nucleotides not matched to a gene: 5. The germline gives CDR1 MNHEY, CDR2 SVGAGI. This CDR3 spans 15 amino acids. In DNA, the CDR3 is TGTGCCAGCAGTACTGGACAGGGGACGAACACTGAAGCTTTCTTT. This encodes CASSTGQGTNTEAFF.

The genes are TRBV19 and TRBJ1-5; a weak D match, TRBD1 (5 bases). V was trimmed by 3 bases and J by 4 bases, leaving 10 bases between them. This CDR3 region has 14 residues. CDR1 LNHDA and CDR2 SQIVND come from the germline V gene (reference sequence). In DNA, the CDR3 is TGTGCCAGTAGTATCAGGGTTAGTAATCAGCCCCAGCATTTT. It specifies CASSIRVSNQPQHF.

CDR3 residues: CASRDRGSYNEQFF. CDR3 bases: TGTGCCAGCAGGGACAGGGGTTCCTACAATGAGCAGTTCTTC. The chain carries TRBV2 and TRBJ2-1, with TRBD1 matching over 9 bases. CDR1 is SNHLY and CDR2 is FYNNEI in the germline V gene. V was clipped by 6 bases and J by 1 base; unmatched bases: 1. This CDR3 is built from 14 residues.

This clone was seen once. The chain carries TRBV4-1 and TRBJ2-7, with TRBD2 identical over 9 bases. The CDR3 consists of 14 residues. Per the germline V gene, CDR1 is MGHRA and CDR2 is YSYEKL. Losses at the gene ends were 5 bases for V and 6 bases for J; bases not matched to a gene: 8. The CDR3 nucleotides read TGCGCCAGCAGCAGGACTAGCGACTCCCTCGAGCAGTACTTC. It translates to CASSRTSDSLEQYF.

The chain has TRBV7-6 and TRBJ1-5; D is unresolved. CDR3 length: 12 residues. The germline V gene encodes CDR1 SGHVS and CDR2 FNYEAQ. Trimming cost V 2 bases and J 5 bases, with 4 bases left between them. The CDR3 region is CASSLQDQPQHF. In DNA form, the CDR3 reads TGTGCCAGCAGCTTACAGGATCAGCCCCAGCATTTT. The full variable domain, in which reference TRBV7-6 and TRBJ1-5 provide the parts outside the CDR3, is GAGVSQSPRYKVTKRGQDVALRCDPISGHVSLYWYRQALGQGPEFLTYFNYEAQQDKSGLPNDRFSAERPEGSISTLTIQRTEQRDSAMYRCASSLQDQPQHFGDGTRLSIL.

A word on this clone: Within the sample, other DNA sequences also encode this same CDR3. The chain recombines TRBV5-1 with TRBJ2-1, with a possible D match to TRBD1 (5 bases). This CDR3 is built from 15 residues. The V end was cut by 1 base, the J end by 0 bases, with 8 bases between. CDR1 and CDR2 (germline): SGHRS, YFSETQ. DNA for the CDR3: TGCGCCAGCAGCTTGACAGGAAGCTCCTACAATGAGCAGTTCTTC. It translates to CASSLTGSSYNEQFF.

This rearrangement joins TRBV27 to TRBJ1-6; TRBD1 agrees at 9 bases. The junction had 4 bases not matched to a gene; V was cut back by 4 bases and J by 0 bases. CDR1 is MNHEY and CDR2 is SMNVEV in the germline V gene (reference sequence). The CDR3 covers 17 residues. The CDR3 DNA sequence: TGTGCCAGCAGTTGGGGACAGGGCTACTCCTATAATTCACCCCTCCACTTT. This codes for CASSWGQGYSYNSPLHF.

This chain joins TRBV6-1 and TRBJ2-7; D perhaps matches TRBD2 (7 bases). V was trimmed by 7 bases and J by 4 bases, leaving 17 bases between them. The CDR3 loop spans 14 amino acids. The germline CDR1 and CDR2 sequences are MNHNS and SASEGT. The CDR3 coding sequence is TGTGCCAGCACTAGGAGGGGAGGGGGTTACGAGCAGTACTTC. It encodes CASTRRGGGYEQYF.

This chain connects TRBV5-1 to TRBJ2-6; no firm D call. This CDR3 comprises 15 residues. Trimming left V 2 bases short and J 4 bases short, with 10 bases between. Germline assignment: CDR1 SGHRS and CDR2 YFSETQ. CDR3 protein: CASSLQLTGANVLTF. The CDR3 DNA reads TGCGCCAGCAGCTTACAGCTAACAGGGGCCAACGTCCTGACTTTC.

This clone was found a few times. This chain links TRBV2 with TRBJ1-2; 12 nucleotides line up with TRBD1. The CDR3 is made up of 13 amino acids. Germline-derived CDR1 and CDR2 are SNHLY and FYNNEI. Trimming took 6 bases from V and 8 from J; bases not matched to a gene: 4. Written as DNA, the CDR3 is TGTGCCAGCAGCGAGGGACAGGGGGCAGGCTACACCTTC. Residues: CASSEGQGAGYTF.

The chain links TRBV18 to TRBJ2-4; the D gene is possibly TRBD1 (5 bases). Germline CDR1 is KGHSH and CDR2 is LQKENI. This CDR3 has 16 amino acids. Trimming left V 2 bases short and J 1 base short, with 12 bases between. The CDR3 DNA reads TGTGCCAGCTCACCAGGGGCTATGGCGGCCAAAAACATTCAGTACTTC. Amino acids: CASSPGAMAAKNIQYF.